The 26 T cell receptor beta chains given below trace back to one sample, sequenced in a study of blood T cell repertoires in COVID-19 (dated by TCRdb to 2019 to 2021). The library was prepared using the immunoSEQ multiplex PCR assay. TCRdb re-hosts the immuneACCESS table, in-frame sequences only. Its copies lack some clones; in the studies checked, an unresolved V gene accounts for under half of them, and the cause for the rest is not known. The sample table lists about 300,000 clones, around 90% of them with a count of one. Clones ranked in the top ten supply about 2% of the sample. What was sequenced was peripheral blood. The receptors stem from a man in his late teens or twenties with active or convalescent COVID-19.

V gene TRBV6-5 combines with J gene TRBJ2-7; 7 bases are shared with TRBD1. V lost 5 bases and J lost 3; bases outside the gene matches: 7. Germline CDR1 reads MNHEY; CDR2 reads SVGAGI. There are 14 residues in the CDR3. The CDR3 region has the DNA TGTGCCAGCAGTACCCCGGCAGGGGGCTACGAGCAGTACTTC. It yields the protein CASSTPAGGYEQYF.

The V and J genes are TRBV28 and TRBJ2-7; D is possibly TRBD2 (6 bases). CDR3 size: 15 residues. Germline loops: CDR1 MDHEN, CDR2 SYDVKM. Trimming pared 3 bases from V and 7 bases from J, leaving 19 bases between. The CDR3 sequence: CASSFGVGDSGEQYF. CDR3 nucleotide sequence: TGTGCCAGCAGTTTCGGGGTCGGGGACTCAGGGGAGCAGTACTTC.

The CDR3, as DNA: TGTGCCAGCAGCCCAACGTGGACAGAGCAGTACTTC. This sequence encodes CASSPTWTEQYF. The chain links TRBV11-2 to TRBJ2-7, with D maybe TRBD1 (5 bases). V was shortened by 5 bases and J by 7 bases, with 12 bases between the two germline ends. Germline V lookup: CDR1 SGHAT, CDR2 FQNNGV. The CDR3 is made up of 12 amino acids.

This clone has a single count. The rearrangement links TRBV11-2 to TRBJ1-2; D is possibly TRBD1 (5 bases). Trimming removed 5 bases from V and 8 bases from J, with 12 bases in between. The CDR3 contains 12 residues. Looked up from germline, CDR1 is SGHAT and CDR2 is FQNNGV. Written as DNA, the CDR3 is TGTGCCAGCAGCCCGGACACCCTGGGCTACACCTTC. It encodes CASSPDTLGYTF.

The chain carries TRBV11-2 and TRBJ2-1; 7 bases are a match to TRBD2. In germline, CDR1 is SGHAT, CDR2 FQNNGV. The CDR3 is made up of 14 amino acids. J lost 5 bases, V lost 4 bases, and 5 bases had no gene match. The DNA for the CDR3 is TGTGCCAGCAGCTACAGCGGGGTTAACAATGAGCAGTTCTTC. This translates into CASSYSGVNNEQFF. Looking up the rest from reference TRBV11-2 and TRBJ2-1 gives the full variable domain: EAGVAQSPRYKIIEKRQSVAFWCNPISGHATLYWYQQILGQGPKLLIQFQNNGVVDDSQLPKDRFSAERLKGVDSTLKIQPAKLEDSAVYLCASSYSGVNNEQFFGPGTRLTVL.

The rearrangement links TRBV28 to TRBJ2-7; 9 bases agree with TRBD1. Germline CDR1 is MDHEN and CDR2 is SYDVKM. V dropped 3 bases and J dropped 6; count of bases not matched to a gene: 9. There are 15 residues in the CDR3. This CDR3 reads CASSFQGQGGREQYF. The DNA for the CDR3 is TGTGCCAGCAGTTTTCAGGGACAGGGCGGGCGCGAGCAGTACTTC.

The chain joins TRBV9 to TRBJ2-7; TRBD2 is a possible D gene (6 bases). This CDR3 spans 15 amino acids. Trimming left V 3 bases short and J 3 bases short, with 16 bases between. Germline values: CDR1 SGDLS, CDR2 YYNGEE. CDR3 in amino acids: CASSDGASEFYEQYF. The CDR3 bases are TGTGCCAGCAGCGATGGGGCTAGCGAATTCTACGAGCAGTACTTC.

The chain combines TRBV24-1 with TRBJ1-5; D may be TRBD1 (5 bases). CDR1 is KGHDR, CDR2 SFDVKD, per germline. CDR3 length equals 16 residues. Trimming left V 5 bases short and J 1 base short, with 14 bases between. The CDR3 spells CATSAGGEVSNQPQHF. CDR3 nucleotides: TGTGCCACCAGTGCTGGGGGGGAAGTAAGCAATCAGCCCCAGCATTTT.

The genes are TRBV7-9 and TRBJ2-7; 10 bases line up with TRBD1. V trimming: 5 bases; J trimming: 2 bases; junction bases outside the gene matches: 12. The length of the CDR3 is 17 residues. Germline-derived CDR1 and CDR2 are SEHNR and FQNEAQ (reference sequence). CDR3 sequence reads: CASSPPDRDRGPYEQYF. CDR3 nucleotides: TGTGCCAGCAGCCCTCCAGACCGGGACAGGGGCCCCTACGAGCAGTACTTC. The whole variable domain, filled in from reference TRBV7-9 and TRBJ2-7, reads DTGVSQNPRHKITKRGQNVTFRCDPISEHNRLYWYRQTLGQGPEFLTYFQNEAQLEKSRLLSDRFSAERPKGSFSTLEIQRTEQGDSAMYLCASSPPDRDRGPYEQYFGPGTRLTVT.

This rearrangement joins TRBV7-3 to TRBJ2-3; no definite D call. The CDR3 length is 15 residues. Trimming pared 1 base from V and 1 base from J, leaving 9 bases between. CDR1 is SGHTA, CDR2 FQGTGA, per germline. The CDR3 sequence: CASSLSPLGTDTQYF. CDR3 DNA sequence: TGTGCCAGCAGCTTAAGCCCCCTAGGCACAGATACGCAGTATTTT.

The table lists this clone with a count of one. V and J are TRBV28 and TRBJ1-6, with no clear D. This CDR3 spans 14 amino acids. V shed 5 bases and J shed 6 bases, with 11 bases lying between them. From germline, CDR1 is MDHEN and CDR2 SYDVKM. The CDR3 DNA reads TGTGCCAGCAGTATGGGTCAGGTTAATTCACCCCTCCACTTT. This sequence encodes CASSMGQVNSPLHF.

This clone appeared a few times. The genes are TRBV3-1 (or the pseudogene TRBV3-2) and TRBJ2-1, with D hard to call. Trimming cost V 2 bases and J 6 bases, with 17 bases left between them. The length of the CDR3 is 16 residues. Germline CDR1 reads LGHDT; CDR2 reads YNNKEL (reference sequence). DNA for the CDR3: TGTGCCAGCAGCCAAAAACTACCCACAAGAGGCAATGAGCAGTTCTTC. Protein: CASSQKLPTRGNEQFF.

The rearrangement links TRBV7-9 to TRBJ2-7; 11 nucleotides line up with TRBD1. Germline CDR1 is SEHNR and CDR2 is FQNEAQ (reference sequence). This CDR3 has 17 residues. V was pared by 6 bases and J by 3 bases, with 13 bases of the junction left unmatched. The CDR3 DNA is TGTGCCAGCAGACACATCGAGGGACAGGGGGTCAACTACGAGCAGTACTTC. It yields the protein CASRHIEGQGVNYEQYF.

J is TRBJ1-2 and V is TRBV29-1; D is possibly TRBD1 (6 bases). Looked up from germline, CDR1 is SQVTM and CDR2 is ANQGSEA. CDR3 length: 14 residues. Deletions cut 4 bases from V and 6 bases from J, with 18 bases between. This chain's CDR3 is CSVGTPDRGHGYTF. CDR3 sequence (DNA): TGCAGCGTTGGGACCCCGGACAGAGGCCATGGCTACACCTTC.

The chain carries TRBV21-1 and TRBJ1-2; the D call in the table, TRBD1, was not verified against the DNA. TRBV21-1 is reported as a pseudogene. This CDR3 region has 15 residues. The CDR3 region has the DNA TGTGCCAGCAATAAAAGACAGGGCCCAAACGAGGGCTACACCTTC. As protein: CASNKRQGPNEGYTF.

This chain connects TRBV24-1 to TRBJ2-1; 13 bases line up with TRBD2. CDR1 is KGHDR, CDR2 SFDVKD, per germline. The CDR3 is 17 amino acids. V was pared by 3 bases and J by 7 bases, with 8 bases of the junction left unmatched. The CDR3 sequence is CATSDPPRTSGRNEQFF. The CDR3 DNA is TGTGCCACCAGTGATCCCCCCCGGACTAGCGGGAGAAATGAGCAGTTCTTC.

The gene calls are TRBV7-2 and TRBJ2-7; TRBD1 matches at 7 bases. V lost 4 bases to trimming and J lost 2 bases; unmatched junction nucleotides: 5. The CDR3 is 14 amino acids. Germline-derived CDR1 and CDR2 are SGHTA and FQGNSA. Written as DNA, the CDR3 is TGTGCCAGCAGCTACCGAGGACAGGCCTACGAGCAGTACTTC. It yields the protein CASSYRGQAYEQYF.

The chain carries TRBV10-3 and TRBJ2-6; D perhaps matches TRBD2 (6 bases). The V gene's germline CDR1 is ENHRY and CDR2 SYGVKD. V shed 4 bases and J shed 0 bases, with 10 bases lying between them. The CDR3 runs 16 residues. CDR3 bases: TGTGCCATCAGTGTTGCGGGGAACTCTGGGGCCAACGTCCTGACTTTC. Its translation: CAISVAGNSGANVLTF.

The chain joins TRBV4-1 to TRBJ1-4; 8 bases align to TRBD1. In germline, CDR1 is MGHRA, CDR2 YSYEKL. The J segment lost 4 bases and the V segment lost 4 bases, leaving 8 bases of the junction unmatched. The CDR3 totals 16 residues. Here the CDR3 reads CASSRGQGAVNEKLFF. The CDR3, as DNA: TGCGCCAGCAGCCGGGGGCAGGGGGCTGTTAATGAAAAACTGTTTTTT.

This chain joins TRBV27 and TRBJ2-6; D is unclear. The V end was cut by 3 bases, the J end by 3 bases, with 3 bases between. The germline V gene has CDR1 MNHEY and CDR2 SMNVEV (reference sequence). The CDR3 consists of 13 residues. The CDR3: CASSFIGANVLTF. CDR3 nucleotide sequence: TGTGCCAGCAGTTTTATTGGGGCCAACGTCCTGACTTTC.

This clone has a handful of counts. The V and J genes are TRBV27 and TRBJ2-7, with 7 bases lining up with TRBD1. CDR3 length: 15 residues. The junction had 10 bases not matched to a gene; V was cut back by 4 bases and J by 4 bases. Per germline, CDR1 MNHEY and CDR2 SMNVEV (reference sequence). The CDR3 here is CASSSLTGKRYEQYF. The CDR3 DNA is TGTGCCAGCAGTTCCCTGACAGGGAAAAGGTACGAGCAGTACTTC.

The CDR3 DNA reads as TGTGCCAGCAGCTGGGGCGGGATTGGAGAGACCCAGTACTTC. Translation gives CASSWGGIGETQYF. The rearrangement uses TRBV7-9 and TRBJ2-5, with D perhaps matching TRBD2 (6 bases). Germline values: CDR1 SEHNR, CDR2 FQNEAQ (reference sequence). CDR3 size: 14 residues. Trimming stripped 4 bases from V and 4 bases from J, with 13 bases between.

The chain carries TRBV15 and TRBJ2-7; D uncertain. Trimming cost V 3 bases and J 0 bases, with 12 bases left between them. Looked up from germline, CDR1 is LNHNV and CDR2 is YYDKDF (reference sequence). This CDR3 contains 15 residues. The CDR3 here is CATSRRIGVSYEQYF. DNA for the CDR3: TGTGCCACCAGCAGGAGGATAGGAGTCTCCTACGAGCAGTACTTC.

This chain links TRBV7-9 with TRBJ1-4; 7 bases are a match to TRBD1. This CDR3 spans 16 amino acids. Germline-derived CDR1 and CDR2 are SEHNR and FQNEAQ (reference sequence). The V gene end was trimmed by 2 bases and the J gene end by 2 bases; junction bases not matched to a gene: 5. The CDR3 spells CASSLSRQGTNEKLFF. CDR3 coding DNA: TGTGCCAGCAGCTTATCAAGACAGGGCACTAATGAAAAACTGTTTTTT.

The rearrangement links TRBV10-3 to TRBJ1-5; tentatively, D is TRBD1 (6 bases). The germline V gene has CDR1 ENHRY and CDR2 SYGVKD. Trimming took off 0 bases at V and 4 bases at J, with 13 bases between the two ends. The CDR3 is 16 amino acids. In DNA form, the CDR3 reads TGTGCCATCAGTGAGTCAGGCAGGGGAGGGAATCAGCCCCAGCATTTT. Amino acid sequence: CAISESGRGGNQPQHF.

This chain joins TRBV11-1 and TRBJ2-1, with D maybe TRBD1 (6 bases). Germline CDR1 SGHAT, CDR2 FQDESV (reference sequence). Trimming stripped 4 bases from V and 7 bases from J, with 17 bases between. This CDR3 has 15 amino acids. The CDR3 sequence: CASSSYSDSFNEQFF. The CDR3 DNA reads TGTGCCAGCAGCTCCTACTCGGACAGCTTTAATGAGCAGTTCTTC.